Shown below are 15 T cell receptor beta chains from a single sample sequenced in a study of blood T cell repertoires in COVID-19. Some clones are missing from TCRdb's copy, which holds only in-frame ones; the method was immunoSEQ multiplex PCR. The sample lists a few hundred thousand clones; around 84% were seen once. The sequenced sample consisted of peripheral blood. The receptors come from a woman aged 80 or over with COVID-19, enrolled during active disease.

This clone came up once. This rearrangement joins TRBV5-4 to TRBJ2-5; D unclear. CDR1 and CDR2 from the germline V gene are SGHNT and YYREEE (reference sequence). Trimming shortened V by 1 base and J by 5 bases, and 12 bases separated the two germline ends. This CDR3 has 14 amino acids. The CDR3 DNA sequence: TGTGCCAGCAGCTTGAAATGGGCCGGCGAGACCCAGTACTTC. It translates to CASSLKWAGETQYF.

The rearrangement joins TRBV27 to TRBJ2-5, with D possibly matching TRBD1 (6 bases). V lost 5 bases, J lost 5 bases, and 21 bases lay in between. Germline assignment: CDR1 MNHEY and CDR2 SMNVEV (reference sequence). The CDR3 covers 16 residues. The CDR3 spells CASSQDRLKGGETQYF. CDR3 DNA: TGTGCCAGCAGTCAAGACAGGCTGAAAGGCGGGGAGACCCAGTACTTC.

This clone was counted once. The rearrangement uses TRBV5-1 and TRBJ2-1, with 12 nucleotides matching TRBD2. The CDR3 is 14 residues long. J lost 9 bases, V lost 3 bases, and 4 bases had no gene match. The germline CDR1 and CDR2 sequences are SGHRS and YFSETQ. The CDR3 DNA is TGCGCCAGCAGCTCCGGGACTAGCGGGTCTGAGCAGTTCTTC. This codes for CASSSGTSGSEQFF.

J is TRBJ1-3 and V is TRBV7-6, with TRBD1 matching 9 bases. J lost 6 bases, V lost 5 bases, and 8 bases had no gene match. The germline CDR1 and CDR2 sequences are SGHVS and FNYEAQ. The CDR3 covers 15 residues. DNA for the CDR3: TGTGCCAGCAGCCCTGCGGGGACAGGGACAAACACCATATATTTT. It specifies CASSPAGTGTNTIYF.

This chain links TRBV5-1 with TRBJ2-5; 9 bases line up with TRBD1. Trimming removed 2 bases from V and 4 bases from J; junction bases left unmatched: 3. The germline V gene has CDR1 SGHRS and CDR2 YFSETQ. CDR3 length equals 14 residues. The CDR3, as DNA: TGCGCCAGCAGCTTCACAGGGGGCCTAGAGACCCAGTACTTC. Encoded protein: CASSFTGGLETQYF.

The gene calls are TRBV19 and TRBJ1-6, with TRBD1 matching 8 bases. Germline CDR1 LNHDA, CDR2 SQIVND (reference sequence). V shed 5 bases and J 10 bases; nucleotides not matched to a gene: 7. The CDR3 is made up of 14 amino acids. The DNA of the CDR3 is TGTGCCAGTAGTCAGACAGGGGTAGGGTCACCCCTCCACTTT. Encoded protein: CASSQTGVGSPLHF.

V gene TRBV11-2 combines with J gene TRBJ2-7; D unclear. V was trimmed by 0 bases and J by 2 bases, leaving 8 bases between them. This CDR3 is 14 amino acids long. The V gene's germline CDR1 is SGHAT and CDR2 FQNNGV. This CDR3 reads CASSLDLGTYEQYV. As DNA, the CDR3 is TGTGCCAGCAGCTTAGATCTAGGTACCTACGAGCAGTACGTC.

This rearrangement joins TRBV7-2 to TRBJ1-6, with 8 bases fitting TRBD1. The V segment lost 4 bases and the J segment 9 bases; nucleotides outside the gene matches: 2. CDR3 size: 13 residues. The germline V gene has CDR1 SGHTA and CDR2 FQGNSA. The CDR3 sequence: CASSSTGGSPLHF. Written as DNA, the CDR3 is TGTGCCAGCAGCTCTACAGGGGGTTCACCCCTCCACTTT.

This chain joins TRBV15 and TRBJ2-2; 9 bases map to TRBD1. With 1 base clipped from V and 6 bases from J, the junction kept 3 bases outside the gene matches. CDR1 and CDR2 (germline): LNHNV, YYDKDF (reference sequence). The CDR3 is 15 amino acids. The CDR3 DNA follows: TGTGCCACCAGCAGAGGGGGACAGGGTTCCGGGGAGCTGTTTTTT. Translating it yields CATSRGGQGSGELFF.

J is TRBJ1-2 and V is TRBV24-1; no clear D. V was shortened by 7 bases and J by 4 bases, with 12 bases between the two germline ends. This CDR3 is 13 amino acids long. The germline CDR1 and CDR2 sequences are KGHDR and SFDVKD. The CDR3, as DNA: TGTGCCACCAGCGGGGAACCAATCTATGGCTACACCTTC. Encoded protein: CATSGEPIYGYTF.

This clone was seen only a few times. CDR3 nucleotides: TGTGCCAGCAGCCAGGACAGGGGGACCTACAATGAGCAGTTCTTC. Its translation: CASSQDRGTYNEQFF. J is TRBJ2-1 and V is TRBV3-1 (or the pseudogene TRBV3-2), with 10 bases that match TRBD1. CDR1 is LGHDT, CDR2 YNNKEL, per germline (reference sequence). The CDR3 runs 15 residues. J was trimmed by 2 bases and V by 3 bases; bases with no gene match: 1.

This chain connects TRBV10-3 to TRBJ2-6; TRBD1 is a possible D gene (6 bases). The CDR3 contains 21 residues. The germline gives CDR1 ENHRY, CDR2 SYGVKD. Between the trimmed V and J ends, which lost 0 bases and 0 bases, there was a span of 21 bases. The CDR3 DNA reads TGTGCCATCAGTGAGTCGGCGCTTTATGGGGGCGCGATCTCTGGGGCCAACGTCCTGACTTTC. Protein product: CAISESALYGGAISGANVLTF.

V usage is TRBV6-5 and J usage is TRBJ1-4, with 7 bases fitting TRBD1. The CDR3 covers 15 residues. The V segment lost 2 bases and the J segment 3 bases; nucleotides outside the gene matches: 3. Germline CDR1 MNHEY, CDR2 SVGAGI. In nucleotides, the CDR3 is TGTGCCAGCAGTTACGACACAGGGGCTAATGAAAAACTGTTTTTT. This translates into CASSYDTGANEKLFF.

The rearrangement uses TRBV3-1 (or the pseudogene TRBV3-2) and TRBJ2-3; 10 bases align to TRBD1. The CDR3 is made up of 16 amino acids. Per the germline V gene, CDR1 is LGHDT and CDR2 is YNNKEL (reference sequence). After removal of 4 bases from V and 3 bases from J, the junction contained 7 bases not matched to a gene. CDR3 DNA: TGTGCCAGCAGCCCGAACCCGGGACAGGGGACAGATACGCAGTATTTT. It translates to CASSPNPGQGTDTQYF.

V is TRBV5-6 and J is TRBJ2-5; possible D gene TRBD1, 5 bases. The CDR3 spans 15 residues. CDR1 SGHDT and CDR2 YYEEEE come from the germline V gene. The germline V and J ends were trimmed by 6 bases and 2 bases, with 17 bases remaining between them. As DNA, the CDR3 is TGTGCCAGCACCCCTACGTGGGGCCGGCAAGAGACCCAGTACTTC. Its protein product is CASTPTWGRQETQYF. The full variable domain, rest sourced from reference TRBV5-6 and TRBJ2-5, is DAGVTQSPTHLIKTRGQQVTLRCSPKSGHDTVSWYQQALGQGPQFIFQYYEEEERQRGNFPDRFSGHQFPNYSSELNVNALLLGDSALYLCASTPTWGRQETQYFGPGTRLLVL.